This TCR beta chain comes out of a study of blood T cell repertoires in COVID-19. The wider study: Collection of acute and convalescent COVID-19 samples took place in the United States, Italy and Spain. PBMCs, B-cell-depleted T cells, or T cells provided the cDNA or gDNA that made up the material.

In the source study's methods: Using reference gene primer amplification, nucleated cell counts were estimated. Assay: immunoSEQ multiplex PCR; the TCRdb copy retains only in-frame clones and omits some. That table furnishes V, J and clone size, whereas the DNA furnished D and trimming. The sample lists 89,000 or so clones; 85% were seen once. The junction had 9 bases not matched to a gene; V was cut back by 2 bases and J by 8 bases. The CDR3 totals 16 residues. Germline V gene data show CDR1 as LGHDT and CDR2 as YNNKEL (reference sequence). The gene calls are TRBV3-1 (or the pseudogene TRBV3-2) and TRBJ2-1; 10 bases match TRBD2. The sequenced material came from peripheral blood. The sequence derives from a man of 80 years or more with acute or convalescent COVID-19. For the CDR3, the DNA is TGTGCCAGCAGCCAATTCGAAGCGGGAGGGCCTCATGAGCAGTTCTTC. The encoded protein is CASSQFEAGGPHEQFF.